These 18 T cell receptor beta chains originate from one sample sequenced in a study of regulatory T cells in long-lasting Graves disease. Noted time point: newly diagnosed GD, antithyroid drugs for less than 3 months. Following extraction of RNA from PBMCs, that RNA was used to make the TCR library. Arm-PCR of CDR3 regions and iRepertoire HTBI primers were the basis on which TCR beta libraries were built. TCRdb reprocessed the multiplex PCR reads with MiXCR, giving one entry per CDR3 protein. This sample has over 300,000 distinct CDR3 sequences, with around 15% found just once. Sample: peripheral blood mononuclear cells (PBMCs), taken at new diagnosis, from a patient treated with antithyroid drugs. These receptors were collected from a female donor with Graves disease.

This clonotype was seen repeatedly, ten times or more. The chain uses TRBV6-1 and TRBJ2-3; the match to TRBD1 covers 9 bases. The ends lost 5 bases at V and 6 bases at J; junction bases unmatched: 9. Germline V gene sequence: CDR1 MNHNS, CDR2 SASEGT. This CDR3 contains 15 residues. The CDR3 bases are TGTGCCAGCAGTCCCTCCGGGACAGGGCTGGATACGCAGTATTTT. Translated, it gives CASSPSGTGLDTQYF.

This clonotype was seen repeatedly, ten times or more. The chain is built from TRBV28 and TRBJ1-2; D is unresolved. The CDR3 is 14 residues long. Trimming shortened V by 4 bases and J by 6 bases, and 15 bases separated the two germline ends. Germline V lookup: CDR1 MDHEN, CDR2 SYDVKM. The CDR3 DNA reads TGTGCCAGCAGTTCGGGGTATAGGGATAATGGCTACACCTTC. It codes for CASSSGYRDNGYTF.

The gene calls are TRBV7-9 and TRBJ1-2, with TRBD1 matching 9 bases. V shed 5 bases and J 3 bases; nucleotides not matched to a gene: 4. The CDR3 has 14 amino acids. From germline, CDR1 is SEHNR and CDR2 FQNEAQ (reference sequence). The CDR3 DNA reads TGTGCCAGCAGCGGGGACAGGGTAGACTATGGCTACACCTTC. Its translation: CASSGDRVDYGYTF.

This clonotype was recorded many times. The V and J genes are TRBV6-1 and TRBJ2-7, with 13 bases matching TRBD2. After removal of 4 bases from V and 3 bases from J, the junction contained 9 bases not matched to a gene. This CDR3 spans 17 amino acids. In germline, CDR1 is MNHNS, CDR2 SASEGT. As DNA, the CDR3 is TGTGCCAGCAGTGGACAGCCCGGACTAGCGGGGGTCTACGAGCAGTACTTC. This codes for CASSGQPGLAGVYEQYF.

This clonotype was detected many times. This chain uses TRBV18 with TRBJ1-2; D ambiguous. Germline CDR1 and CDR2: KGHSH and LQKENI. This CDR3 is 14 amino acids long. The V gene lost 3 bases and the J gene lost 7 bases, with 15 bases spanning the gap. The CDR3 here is CASSPSAETVGYTF. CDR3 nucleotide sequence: TGTGCCAGCTCACCGTCGGCAGAGACGGTTGGCTACACCTTC.

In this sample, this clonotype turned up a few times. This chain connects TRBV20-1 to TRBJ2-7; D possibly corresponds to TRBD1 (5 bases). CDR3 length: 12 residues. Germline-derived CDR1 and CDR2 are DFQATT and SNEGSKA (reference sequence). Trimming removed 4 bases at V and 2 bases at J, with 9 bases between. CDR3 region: CSANQGTYEQYF. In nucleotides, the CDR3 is TGCAGTGCTAATCAGGGCACCTACGAGCAGTACTTC.

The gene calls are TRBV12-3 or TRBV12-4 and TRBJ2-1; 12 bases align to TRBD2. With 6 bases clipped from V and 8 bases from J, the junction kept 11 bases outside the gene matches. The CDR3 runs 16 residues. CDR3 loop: CASSRGLAGTADEQFF. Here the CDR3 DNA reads TGTGCCAGCAGCCGAGGACTAGCGGGAACGGCGGATGAGCAGTTCTTC.

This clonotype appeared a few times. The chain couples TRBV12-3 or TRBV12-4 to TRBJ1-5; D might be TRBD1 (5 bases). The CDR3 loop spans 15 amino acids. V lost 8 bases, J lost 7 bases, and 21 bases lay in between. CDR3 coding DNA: TGTGCCAGCGGACAAATAGGCGGGTGGAGCCAGCCCCAGCATTTT. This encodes CASGQIGGWSQPQHF.

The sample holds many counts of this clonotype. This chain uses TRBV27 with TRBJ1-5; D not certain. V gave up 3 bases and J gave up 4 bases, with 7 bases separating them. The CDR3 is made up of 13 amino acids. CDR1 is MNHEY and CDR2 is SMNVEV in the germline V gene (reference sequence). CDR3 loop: CASSLYANQPQHF. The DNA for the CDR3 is TGTGCCAGCAGTTTGTACGCGAATCAGCCCCAGCATTTT.

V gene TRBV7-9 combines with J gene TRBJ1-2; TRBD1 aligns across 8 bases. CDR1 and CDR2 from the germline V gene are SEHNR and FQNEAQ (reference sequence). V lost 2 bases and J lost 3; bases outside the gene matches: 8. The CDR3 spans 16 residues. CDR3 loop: CASSLTTGVGYYGYTF. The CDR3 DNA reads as TGTGCCAGCAGCTTAACGACAGGGGTAGGGTACTATGGCTACACCTTC. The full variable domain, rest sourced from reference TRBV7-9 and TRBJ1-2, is DTGVSQNPRHKITKRGQNVTFRCDPISEHNRLYWYRQTLGQGPEFLTYFQNEAQLEKSRLLSDRFSAERPKGSFSTLEIQRTEQGDSAMYLCASSLTTGVGYYGYTFGSGTRLTVV.

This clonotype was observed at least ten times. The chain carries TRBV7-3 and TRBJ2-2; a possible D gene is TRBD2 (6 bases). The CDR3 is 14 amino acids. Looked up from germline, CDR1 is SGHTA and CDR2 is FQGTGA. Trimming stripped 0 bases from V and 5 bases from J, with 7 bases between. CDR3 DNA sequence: TGTGCCAGCAGCTTAACGGCGGGGACCGGGGAGCTGTTTTTT. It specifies CASSLTAGTGELFF.

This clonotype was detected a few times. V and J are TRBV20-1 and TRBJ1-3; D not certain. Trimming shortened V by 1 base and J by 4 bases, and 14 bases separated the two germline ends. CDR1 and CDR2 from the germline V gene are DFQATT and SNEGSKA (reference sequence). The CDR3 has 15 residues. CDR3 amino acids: CSARGTHPGGNTIYF. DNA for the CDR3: TGCAGTGCTAGAGGCACGCACCCCGGGGGAAACACCATATATTTT.

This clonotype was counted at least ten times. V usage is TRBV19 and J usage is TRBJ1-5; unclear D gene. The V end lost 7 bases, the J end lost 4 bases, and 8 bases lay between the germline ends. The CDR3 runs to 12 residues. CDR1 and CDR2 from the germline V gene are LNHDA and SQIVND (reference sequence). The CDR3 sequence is CASIGLNQPQHF. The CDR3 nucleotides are TGTGCCAGTATTGGGTTGAATCAGCCCCAGCATTTT.

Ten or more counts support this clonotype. The CDR3 DNA follows: TGCAGTGCTAGAGAGTCGGGGGGGGCCTACGAGCAGTACTTC. The encoded protein is CSARESGGAYEQYF. The V call is TRBV20-1, the J call TRBJ2-7; TRBD2 matches at 8 bases. The CDR3 contains 14 residues. CDR1 is DFQATT and CDR2 is SNEGSKA in the germline V gene (reference sequence). V was pared by 0 bases and J by 2 bases, with 3 bases of the junction left unmatched.

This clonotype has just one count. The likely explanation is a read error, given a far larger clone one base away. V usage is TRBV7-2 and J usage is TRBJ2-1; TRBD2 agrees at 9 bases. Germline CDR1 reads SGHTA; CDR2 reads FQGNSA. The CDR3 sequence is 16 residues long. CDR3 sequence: CACSLAVSGRGHEQFF. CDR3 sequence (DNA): TGTGCCTGCAGCTTAGCAGTTAGCGGGAGAGGTCATGAGCAGTTCTTC.

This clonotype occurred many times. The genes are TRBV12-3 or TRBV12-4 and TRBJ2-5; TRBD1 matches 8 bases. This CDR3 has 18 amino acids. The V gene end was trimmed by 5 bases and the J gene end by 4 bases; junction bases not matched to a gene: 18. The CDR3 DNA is TGTGCCAGCAGTCCCCTCCTTGGGACAGGTGGAGTGGGAGAGACCCAGTACTTC. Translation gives CASSPLLGTGGVGETQYF.

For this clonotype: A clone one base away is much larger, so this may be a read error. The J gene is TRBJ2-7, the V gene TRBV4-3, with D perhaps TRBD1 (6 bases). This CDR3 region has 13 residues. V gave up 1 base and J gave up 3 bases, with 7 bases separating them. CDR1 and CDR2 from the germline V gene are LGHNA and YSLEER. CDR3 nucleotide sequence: TGCGCCAGCAGCCAAGGGACAGACTACGAGCAGTACTTC. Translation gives CASSQGTDYEQYF.

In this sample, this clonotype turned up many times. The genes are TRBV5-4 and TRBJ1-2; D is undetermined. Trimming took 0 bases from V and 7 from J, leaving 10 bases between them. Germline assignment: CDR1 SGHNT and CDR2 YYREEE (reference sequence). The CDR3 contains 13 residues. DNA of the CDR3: TGTGCCAGCAGCTTGGTAGTTGGCAGTGGCTACACCTTC. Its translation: CASSLVVGSGYTF.